The present entry profiles one T cell receptor beta chain with its context. As yet, its antigen is unknown. Data came from immunoSEQ multiplex PCR; TCRdb stores just in-frame clones and leaves some out. The sample yields 90,000 to 120,000 clones, approximately 90% seen once. Germline values: CDR1 LGHDT, CDR2 YNNKEL (reference sequence). V dropped 4 bases and J dropped 6 bases, with 19 bases sitting between them. There are 15 residues in the CDR3. This entry comes from a study of T cell responses to AZD1222 COVID-19 vaccine. Study conclusions and caveats: Most donors were white British and more were female, and clonal diversity was possibly underestimated. The study reported that nearly half of spike-specific TCRs target unmutated variant regions. Baseline serostatus was positive in only a handful of AZD1222 recipients. Among vaccine-associated CD4 TCRs, coverage spanned spike, with dominance at 160-218 and 743-854.

V gene TRBV3-1 (or the pseudogene TRBV3-2) combines with J gene TRBJ2-7; TRBD1 might be the D (5 bases). The source was peripheral blood, collected 28 days after the second AZD1222 dose. The sequence was obtained from an adult who received the AZD1222 COVID-19 vaccine. This CDR3 reads CASSRSASGPGEQYF. The DNA of the CDR3 is TGTGCCAGCAGCCGCTCCGCATCAGGGCCCGGCGAGCAGTACTTC.